Sequencing of this T cell receptor (beta chain) was carried out in a study of T-cell memory formation after mild COVID-19. This clonotype was detected only a few times. A single record per CDR3 protein comes from TCRdb applying MiXCR to the 5' RACE reads. The sample shows approximately 480,000 distinct CDR3 sequences, 18% of them seen only once. CDR1 is MNHEY, CDR2 SMNVEV, per germline (reference sequence). With V trimmed by 6 bases and J by 3 bases, 7 bases remained unmatched. The CDR3 extends over 14 amino acids. The J gene is TRBJ2-7, the V gene TRBV27; 8 bases map to TRBD1. Sequenced material: PBMCs or a T cell subset sorted from them (not recorded which). This sequence was found in an adult woman who had mild COVID-19 (a few samples of this study predate the infection). Cell type and time point are not known. The CDR3: CASRVRGPIYEQYF. For the CDR3, the DNA is TGTGCCAGCAGGGTCAGGGGGCCAATCTACGAGCAGTACTTC.